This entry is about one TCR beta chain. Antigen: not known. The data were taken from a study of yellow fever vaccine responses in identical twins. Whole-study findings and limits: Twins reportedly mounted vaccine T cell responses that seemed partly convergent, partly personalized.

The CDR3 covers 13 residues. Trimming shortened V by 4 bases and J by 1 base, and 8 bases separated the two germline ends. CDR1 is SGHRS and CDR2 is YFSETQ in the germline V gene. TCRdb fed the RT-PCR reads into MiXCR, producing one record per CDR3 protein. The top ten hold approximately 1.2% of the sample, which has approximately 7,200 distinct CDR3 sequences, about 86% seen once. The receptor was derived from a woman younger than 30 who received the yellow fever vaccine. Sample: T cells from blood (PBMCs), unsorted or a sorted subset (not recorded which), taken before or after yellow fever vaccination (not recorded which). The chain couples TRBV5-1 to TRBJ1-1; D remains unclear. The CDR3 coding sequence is TGCGCCAGCAGCCCCCCTTCGAACACTGAAGCTTTCTTT. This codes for CASSPPSNTEAFF.